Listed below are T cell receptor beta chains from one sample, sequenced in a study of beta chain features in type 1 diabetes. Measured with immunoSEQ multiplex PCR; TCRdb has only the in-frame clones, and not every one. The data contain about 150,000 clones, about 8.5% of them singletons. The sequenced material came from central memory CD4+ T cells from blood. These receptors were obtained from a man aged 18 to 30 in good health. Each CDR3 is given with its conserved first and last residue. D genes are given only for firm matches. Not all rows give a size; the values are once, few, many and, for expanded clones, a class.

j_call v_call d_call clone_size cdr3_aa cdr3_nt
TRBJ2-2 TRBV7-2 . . CASSTTSELDTGELFF TGTGCCAGCAGCACGACGAGCGAGTTGGACACCGGGGAGCTGTTTTTT
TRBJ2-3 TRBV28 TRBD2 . CASSAPRRGTSTDTQYF TGTGCCAGCAGTGCCCCGCGGCGGGGGACTAGCACAGATACGCAGTATTTT
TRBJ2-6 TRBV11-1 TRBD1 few CASSSLGQGKFSGANVLTF TGTGCCAGCAGCTCGCTAGGACAGGGGAAATTCTCTGGGGCCAACGTCCTGACTTTC
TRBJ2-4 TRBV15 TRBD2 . CATSNGRGFNNIQYF TGTGCCACCAGCAACGGGCGGGGGTTTAATAACATTCAGTACTTC
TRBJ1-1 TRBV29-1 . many CSVGREGTEAFF TGCAGCGTTGGCAGGGAGGGCACTGAAGCTTTCTTT
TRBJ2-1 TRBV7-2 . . CASSPSSYNEQFF TGTGCCAGCAGCCCCAGCTCCTACAATGAGCAGTTCTTC
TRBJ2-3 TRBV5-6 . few CASSSDKNTQYF TGTGCCAGCAGCTCCGACAAAAATACGCAGTATTTT
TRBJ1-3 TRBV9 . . CASSGRGSSGNTIYF TGTGCCAGCAGCGGGAGGGGTTCTTCTGGAAACACCATATATTTT
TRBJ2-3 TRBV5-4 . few CASSYSLGGVSTDTQYF TGTGCCAGCAGCTATTCCTTAGGAGGGGTTAGCACAGATACGCAGTATTTT
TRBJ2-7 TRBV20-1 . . CSARSSYEQYF TGCAGTGCGCGGTCCTCCTACGAGCAGTACTTC
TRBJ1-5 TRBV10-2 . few CASTGGLGNQPQHF TGCGCCAGCACCGGCGGGTTGGGAAATCAGCCCCAGCATTTT
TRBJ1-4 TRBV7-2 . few CASSLASGRKLFF TGTGCCAGCAGCTTAGCAAGTGGCAGGAAACTGTTTTTT
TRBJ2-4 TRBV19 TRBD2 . CATREGRLAKNIQYF TGTGCCACCCGGGAGGGGCGGCTAGCCAAAAACATTCAGTACTTC